This TCR beta chain appears in the sequencing data of a study of T cell changes during pregnancy in multiple sclerosis. Repertoires were generated with immunoSEQ multiplex PCR, while TCRdb's copy carries only in-frame clones and drops some. The sample lists 76,000 or so clones, 93% seen once, with approximately 0.79% in the top ten. CDR1 and CDR2 from the germline V gene are MNHEY and SMNVEV (reference sequence). This CDR3 is built from 11 residues. The ends were cut back, 4 bases at V and 2 bases at J, with 3 bases in the middle. This chain joins TRBV27 and TRBJ2-7, with D unresolved. Here the sequenced sample was peripheral blood, taken in the second trimester of pregnancy. The TCR originated in a female donor in good health, enrolled as a control in a pregnancy study. For the CDR3, the DNA is TGTGCCAGCAGTTCCGCCTACGAGCAGTACTTC. This gives the protein CASSSAYEQYF.